This is a list of T cell receptor beta chains from one sample in a study of PD-L1 blockade in urothelial cancer. Here immunoSEQ multiplex PCR was the method, and the copy in TCRdb shows in-frame clones only, minus some. Here the sample spans about 57,000 clones, 70% to 90% being singletons. The sequencing used PBMCs, collected around atezolizumab (anti-PD-L1) treatment. The source is a middle-aged man with urothelial cancer. Each CDR3 is given without its conserved first and last residue. The D gene is left open where the match is weak. The size of a clone is reported for some rows only, either as once, few or many, or as a class for expanded clones.

clone_size | d_call | v_call | cdr3_aa
- | TRBD1 | TRBV7-9 | ASSLGPAGQGVGEAF
- | - | TRBV9 | ASRPGDREETQY
- | - | TRBV7-2 | ASSQTRSEQF
once | TRBD2 | TRBV18 | ASSPPQGRDTGELF
- | TRBD1 | TRBV9 | ASSVGDRSYNEQF
once | - | TRBV5-1 | ASRKKTGTDTQY
- | - | TRBV15 | ATSPAGQDYGYT
- | TRBD1 | TRBV6-1 | ASRNQGASNQPQH
- | TRBD2 | TRBV9 | ASSESGRFTGELF
- | - | TRBV18 | ASSQSGQPQH
- | - | TRBV11-2 | AEQGYTGELF